This is a list of T cell receptor beta chains from one sample in a study of cytomegalovirus exposure and HLA in healthy donors. Sequencing used immunoSEQ multiplex PCR; TCRdb keeps in-frame clones, though not all of them. The data hold 120,000 to 150,000 clones, with 80% to 90% observed a single time. Sequencing input: PBMCs. These receptors originate from a woman between 40 and 50 years old in good health and CMV-seropositive. CDR3s include the opening cysteine and the closing phenylalanine or tryptophan. D genes are given only for firm matches. Size is omitted from some rows. Given values are once, few, many or a class for expanded clones.

clone size: NA
D gene: NA
J gene: TRBJ2-5
V gene: TRBV28
CDR3 DNA: TGTGCCAGCAGTTTTTTGTCGGGGAAAGAGACCCAGTACTTC
CDR3 protein: CASSFLSGKETQYF

clone size: NA
D gene: TRBD1
J gene: TRBJ2-7
V gene: TRBV4-3
CDR3 DNA: TGCGCCAGCAGCCCTACCGTCTCCGGGACAGGTACCTACGAGCAGTACTTC
CDR3 protein: CASSPTVSGTGTYEQYF

clone size: once
D gene: NA
J gene: TRBJ2-7
V gene: TRBV6-5
CDR3 DNA: TGTGCCAGCAGCACCGGACAAGGGCTGGGGGAGCAGTACTTC
CDR3 protein: CASSTGQGLGEQYF

clone size: NA
D gene: NA
J gene: TRBJ1-2
V gene: TRBV9
CDR3 DNA: TGTGCCAGCAGCGTAGCGGGTCTAAGCGCCTACACCTTC
CDR3 protein: CASSVAGLSAYTF

clone size: NA
D gene: NA
J gene: TRBJ2-7
V gene: TRBV30
CDR3 DNA: TGTGCCTGGAGTGTAAACCGGTATCTATACGAGCAGTACTTC
CDR3 protein: CAWSVNRYLYEQYF

clone size: NA
D gene: NA
J gene: TRBJ2-7
V gene: TRBV6-4
CDR3 DNA: TGTGCCAGCAGCAAAGGAGGCTACGAGCAGTACTTC
CDR3 protein: CASSKGGYEQYF

clone size: few
D gene: NA
J gene: TRBJ1-1
V gene: TRBV12-2
CDR3 DNA: TGTGCAAGTCGCTTCGTACAGAGGGCTGAAGCTTTCTTT
CDR3 protein: CASRFVQRAEAFF

clone size: NA
D gene: NA
J gene: TRBJ2-3
V gene: TRBV10-1
CDR3 DNA: TGCGCCAGCAGTGAGTCGACGGGTTTTCCAGATACGCAGTATTTT
CDR3 protein: CASSESTGFPDTQYF

clone size: NA
D gene: TRBD1
J gene: TRBJ2-5
V gene: TRBV28
CDR3 DNA: TGTGCCAACAGACAGGGGACGGGGCAAGAGACCCAGTACTTC
CDR3 protein: CANRQGTGQETQYF

clone size: NA
D gene: NA
J gene: TRBJ2-1
V gene: TRBV4-2
CDR3 DNA: TGTGCCAGCAGCTACCGCCGGGGTTACAATGAGCAGTTCTTC
CDR3 protein: CASSYRRGYNEQFF

clone size: NA
D gene: NA
J gene: TRBJ2-2
V gene: TRBV27
CDR3 DNA: TGTGCCAGCAGTTTAGAACTCAACACCGGGGAGCTGTTTTTT
CDR3 protein: CASSLELNTGELFF

clone size: NA
D gene: NA
J gene: TRBJ1-5
V gene: TRBV28
CDR3 DNA: TGTGCCAGCAGCTGGGGCCGGGCGCACAATCAGCCCCAGCATTTT
CDR3 protein: CASSWGRAHNQPQHF

clone size: few
D gene: NA
J gene: TRBJ2-2
V gene: TRBV7-2
CDR3 DNA: TGTGCCAGCAGCTTAGAGACAGTCATCACCACCGGGGAGCTGTTTTTT
CDR3 protein: CASSLETVITTGELFF

clone size: NA
D gene: NA
J gene: TRBJ2-1
V gene: TRBV18
CDR3 DNA: TGTGCCAGCTCACCTTCCGGGAGAACGTTGAGGAATGAGCAGTTCTTC
CDR3 protein: CASSPSGRTLRNEQFF

clone size: NA
D gene: TRBD2
J gene: TRBJ2-3
V gene: TRBV29-1
CDR3 DNA: TGCAGCGTCGACCGGGGGGGAAGCACAGATACGCAGTATTTT
CDR3 protein: CSVDRGGSTDTQYF

clone size: NA
D gene: NA
J gene: TRBJ2-5
V gene: TRBV5-6
CDR3 DNA: TGTGCCAGCAGCTTAGCAGACTCACTAGGAGTCCAAGAGACCCAGTACTTC
CDR3 protein: CASSLADSLGVQETQYF

clone size: NA
D gene: NA
J gene: TRBJ1-1
V gene: TRBV18
CDR3 DNA: TGTGCCAGCTCGTGGGACGGGGGGACTGAAGCTTTCTTT
CDR3 protein: CASSWDGGTEAFF

clone size: few
D gene: NA
J gene: TRBJ1-1
V gene: TRBV30
CDR3 DNA: TGTGCCTGGAAGGGGGGGGTTGGTAACACTGAAGCTTTCTTT
CDR3 protein: CAWKGGVGNTEAFF

clone size: NA
D gene: NA
J gene: TRBJ2-7
V gene: TRBV7-2
CDR3 DNA: TGTGCCAGCAGCTTAGCAGGCCTAGCCTACGAGCAGTACTTC
CDR3 protein: CASSLAGLAYEQYF

clone size: NA
D gene: TRBD2
J gene: TRBJ2-7
V gene: TRBV28
CDR3 DNA: TGTGCCAGCAGTTGGGGTCTAGCGGGGGGGTACGAGCAGTACTTC
CDR3 protein: CASSWGLAGGYEQYF

clone size: few
D gene: TRBD2
J gene: TRBJ2-3
V gene: TRBV10-1
CDR3 DNA: TGCGCCAGCAGTGAAGCGGGGTCTAGCACAGATACGCAGTATTTT
CDR3 protein: CASSEAGSSTDTQYF